The clone carrying this T cell receptor beta chain has only one observation. Its specificity is not known. These donors, healthy bone marrow donors, were studied. The PCR was carried out with 60 Vbeta primers and 13 Jbeta primers. The table came from immunoSEQ multiplex PCR; TCRdb's copy has only in-frame clones and leaves some out. The sample holds hundreds of thousands of clones, about three quarters seen once. Germline V gene lookup returns CDR1 SGHAT and CDR2 FQNNGV. The CDR3 has 15 amino acids. The V segment lost 1 base and the J segment 3 bases; nucleotides outside the gene matches: 2. The source of the sample is a study of cytomegalovirus exposure and HLA in healthy donors. The study, taken as a whole, reports: Prior analysis indicated that the majority of TCR beta V segments exhibited productivity approximately 90% or approximately 30% of the time.

The clonotype was recovered from an older woman in good health and CMV-seropositive. Sequenced sample: PBMCs. The chain is built from TRBV11-2 and TRBJ2-1, with TRBD2 matching over 8 bases. The CDR3 reads CASSLGGGIYNEQFF. CDR3 nucleotide sequence: TGTGCCAGCAGCTTAGGCGGGGGGATCTACAATGAGCAGTTCTTC.